This T cell receptor (beta chain) emerged from a study of T cells after yellow fever vaccination. Study information: The SMART-Seq v4 Ultra Low Input method served to prepare the low-cell-number fractions.

Study-wide results and limits: Within FACS-sorted repertoires, abundant clonotypes contaminating from the bulk population could be present. Among all clonotypes, a small share was observed in both CD4 and CD8 compartments.

V was trimmed by 5 bases and J by 6 bases, leaving 11 bases between them. This CDR3 comprises 12 residues. The germline gives CDR1 MDHEN, CDR2 SYDVKM. This clonotype was observed a few times. Its target is unknown. TCRdb called the 5' RACE reads again in MiXCR, with one record for every CDR3 protein. The sample shows 150,000 to 200,000 distinct CDR3 sequences, approximately 9.7% of them seen only once. The receptor was isolated from a man aged 18 to 29 who received the YFV17D yellow fever vaccine. The source material was CD8+ T cells sorted from PBMCs, sampled 45 days after the yellow fever booster vaccination. This sequence joins TRBV28 and TRBJ2-7; possibly TRBD1 for D (5 bases). CDR3 DNA sequence: TGTGCCAGCAGTATGGGGCACGCCGAGCAGTACTTC. This translates into CASSMGHAEQYF.